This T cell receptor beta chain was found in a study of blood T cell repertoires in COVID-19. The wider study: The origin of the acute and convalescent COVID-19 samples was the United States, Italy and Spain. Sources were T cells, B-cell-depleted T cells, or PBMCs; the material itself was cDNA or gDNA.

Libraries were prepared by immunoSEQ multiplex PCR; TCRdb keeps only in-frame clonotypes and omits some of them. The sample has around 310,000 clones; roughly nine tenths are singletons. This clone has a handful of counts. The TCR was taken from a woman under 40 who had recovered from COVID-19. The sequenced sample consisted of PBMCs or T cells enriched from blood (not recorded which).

CDR3 residues: CASSPAGVSYEQYF. The CDR3, as DNA: TGTGCCAGCTCCCCAGCGGGAGTCTCCTACGAGCAGTACTTC. The rearrangement uses TRBV28 and TRBJ2-7; TRBD2 aligns across 8 bases. The germline CDR1 and CDR2 sequences are MDHEN and SYDVKM. V was pared by 8 bases and J by 0 bases, with 6 bases of the junction left unmatched. CDR3 length: 14 amino acids. Full variable domain (rest looked up from reference TRBV28 and TRBJ2-7): DVKVTQSSRYLVKRTGEKVFLECVQDMDHENMFWYRQDPGLGLRLIYFSYDVKMKEKGDIPEGYSVSREKKERFSLILESASTNQTSMYLCASSPAGVSYEQYFGPGTRLTVT.